This note documents a single T cell receptor (beta chain) sequence. The target antigen is unknown. Preparation of the TCRbeta library used unique molecular identifiers. TCRdb reprocessed the PCR reads with MiXCR, giving one entry per CDR3 protein. There are just under 350,000 distinct CDR3 sequences in the sample; about a sixth occur only once, and around 43% lies in the top ten. The source of the sample is a study of T-cell reconstitution after alpha-beta-depleted transplantation in children. Study-level results: Most T-cell counts and diversity one year after the transplant came from T cells that were newly produced.

The CDR3 has 14 residues. In germline, CDR1 is SEHNR, CDR2 FQNEAQ (reference sequence). The ends were cut back, 7 bases at V and 7 bases at J, with 14 bases in the middle. The receptor comes from a male patient between 2 and 15 years old who had a stem cell transplant for acute lymphoblastic leukemia, so the T cells may come from the graft donor. This chain uses TRBV7-9 with TRBJ1-6; the D gene is possibly TRBD1 (5 bases). Material: PBMCs, mostly from graft donor cells, obtained 360 days after TCRalphabeta/CD19-depleted stem cell transplant. The chain's CDR3 is CASTTGTENSPLHF. The CDR3 DNA reads TGTGCCAGCACCACCGGGACTGAGAATTCACCCCTCCACTTT.